This T cell receptor (beta chain) is from a study of graft-versus-host responses after intestinal transplantation. About the study: As for transplant type, recipients had multivisceral, liver-intestinal, or isolated intestinal grafts.

Study results and caveats: Allograft clonal ratios (graft-versus-host to host-versus-graft) were high in patients who had graft-donor T cell macrochimerism. Some GvH clones were seen earlier in gut or blood, suggesting intestinal origin. Circulating GvH clone levels at their peak were associated with HvG declines (early post-transplant).

This CDR3 spans 19 amino acids. Trimming cost V 0 bases and J 4 bases, with 25 bases left between them. From germline, CDR1 is SNHLY and CDR2 FYNNEI. Worth noting for this clone: Its antigen is still unknown.

Some clones are missing from TCRdb's copy, which holds only in-frame ones; the method was immunoSEQ multiplex PCR. The table lists roughly 120,000 clones, roughly 96% of them singletons, with 3% to 4% in the top ten. The TCR originated in a human donor who received an intestinal transplant. The source material was unstimulated CD8+ T cells sorted from spleen or lymph node cells, sampled before intestinal transplant. The V and J genes are TRBV2 and TRBJ2-7, with TRBD1 as a possible D gene (5 bases). The CDR3 nucleotides read TGTGCCAGCAGTGAAGCGATCATGACATCCGGTAGGGGCCGATACGAGCAGTACTTC. It encodes CASSEAIMTSGRGRYEQYF.